Presented here are 28 T cell receptor beta chains from one specimen sequenced in a study of blood T cell repertoires in COVID-19 (dated by TCRdb to 2018 to 2021). The protocol used for the library was the immunoSEQ multiplex PCR assay. TCRdb limited this immuneACCESS table to in-frame rearrangements with V and J called. A share of clones is missing; checked studies link under half to unresolved V genes, and the rest is unexplained. The sample data list about 300,000 clones, and 70% to 90% of these were observed just once. The ten largest clones capture 5.5% to 7% of the sample. Sequencing used peripheral blood. The receptors originated from a woman under 40 who had recovered from COVID-19.

This chain links TRBV11-2 with TRBJ1-4, with D maybe TRBD1 (5 bases). This CDR3 is 16 amino acids long. The germline gives CDR1 SGHAT, CDR2 FQNNGV. V dropped 3 bases and J dropped 3 bases, with 14 bases sitting between them. The CDR3 nucleotides are TGTGCCAGCAGCTTCCGGGGGTCACCGGCTAATGAAAAACTGTTTTTT. As protein: CASSFRGSPANEKLFF.

The chain carries TRBV5-8 and TRBJ1-3; D perhaps matches TRBD1 (6 bases). The CDR3 is 15 amino acids. Germline CDR1 SGHTS, CDR2 YDEGEE. With 3 bases removed from V and 4 bases from J, the gap between germline ends came to 14 bases. The CDR3 DNA is TGTGCCAGCAGCTGGACCGGGACAATCGGAAACACCATATATTTT. It codes for CASSWTGTIGNTIYF. The full variable domain, completed using reference TRBV5-8 and TRBJ1-3, is EAGVTQSPTHLIKTRGQQATLRCSPISGHTSVYWYQQALGLGLQFLLWYDEGEERNRGNFPPRFSGRQFPNYSSELNVNALELEDSALYLCASSWTGTIGNTIYFGEGSWLTVV.

The chain employs TRBV15 and TRBJ1-6, with 8 bases that match TRBD1. Trimming removed 8 bases from V and 9 bases from J; junction bases left unmatched: 9. This CDR3 is built from 14 residues. Germline V CDR1 and CDR2: LNHNV, YYDKDF (reference sequence). The CDR3 sequence: CATQTTGVFSPLHF. The CDR3 DNA sequence: TGTGCCACCCAAACGACAGGGGTTTTTTCACCCCTCCACTTT.

The V gene is TRBV12-3 or TRBV12-4, the J gene TRBJ2-3; D is perhaps TRBD1 (5 bases). Trimming pared 3 bases from V and 14 bases from J, leaving 12 bases between. CDR3 length: 11 amino acids. The CDR3 spells CASSFDRKAYF. DNA for the CDR3: TGTGCCAGCAGTTTTGACAGAAAGGCGTATTTT.

The rearrangement joins TRBV7-9 to TRBJ1-4; D call uncertain. Germline V lookup: CDR1 SEHNR, CDR2 FQNEAQ (reference sequence). This CDR3 contains 12 residues. The ends were cut back, 1 base at V and 8 bases at J, with 5 bases in the middle. CDR3 amino acids: CASSLGAEKLFF. The CDR3, as DNA: TGTGCCAGCAGCTTAGGAGCAGAAAAACTGTTTTTT.

This clone has just one count. The rearrangement joins TRBV4-1 to TRBJ2-5, with 14 bases aligning to TRBD2. The CDR3 runs to 19 residues. J lost 0 bases, V lost 2 bases, and 8 bases had no gene match. Germline V gene data show CDR1 as MGHRA and CDR2 as YSYEKL. CDR3 loop: CASSQLTSGGDLYQETQYF. CDR3 coding DNA: TGCGCCAGCAGCCAACTGACTAGCGGGGGGGATCTGTACCAAGAGACCCAGTACTTC.

The chain has TRBV7-2 and TRBJ2-7, with 8 bases matching TRBD1. V dropped 2 bases and J dropped 2; count of bases not matched to a gene: 2. Germline CDR1 is SGHTA and CDR2 is FQGNSA. The CDR3 runs to 14 residues. The CDR3 DNA follows: TGTGCCAGCAGCTTAAAACAGGGGGCCTACGAGCAGTACTTC. Its translation: CASSLKQGAYEQYF.

V usage is TRBV19 and J usage is TRBJ2-2; 15 nucleotides match TRBD2. V lost 6 bases and J lost 3; bases outside the gene matches: 8. This CDR3 has 18 amino acids. Germline V gene lookup returns CDR1 LNHDA and CDR2 SQIVND (reference sequence). The CDR3 is CASSRTSGGALDTGELFF. Here the CDR3 DNA reads TGTGCCAGTAGCAGGACTAGCGGGGGGGCCTTAGACACCGGGGAGCTGTTTTTT. Based on the CDR3 plus reference TRBV19 and TRBJ2-2, the full variable domain is DGGITQSPKYLFRKEGQNVTLSCEQNLNHDAMYWYRQDPGQGLRLIYYSQIVNDFQKGDIAEGYSVSREKKESFPLTVTSAQKNPTAFYLCASSRTSGGALDTGELFFGEGSRLTVL.

This chain joins TRBV5-1 and TRBJ1-1; D is possibly TRBD1 (6 bases). The V end lost 1 base, the J end lost 8 bases, and 18 bases lay between the germline ends. In germline, CDR1 is SGHRS, CDR2 YFSETQ. This CDR3 region has 15 residues. CDR3 nucleotide sequence: TGCGCCAGCAGCTTGAACCCGCGAGGACAGCTCGAAGCTTTCTTT. The encoded protein is CASSLNPRGQLEAFF.

This clone came up once. V usage is TRBV28 and J usage is TRBJ2-7, with TRBD2 as a possible D gene (5 bases). This CDR3 contains 16 residues. Germline V gives CDR1 MDHEN, CDR2 SYDVKM. V lost 2 bases and J 4 bases, leaving 18 bases between the germline ends. CDR3 in DNA: TGTGCCAGCAGTTTACGGCCCAGACTACGACCATACGAGCAGTACTTC. Translated, it gives CASSLRPRLRPYEQYF.

The chain has TRBV11-2 and TRBJ2-6; D is ambiguous. The CDR3 has 15 amino acids. Trimming pared 1 base from V and 4 bases from J, leaving 8 bases between. Germline CDR1 is SGHAT and CDR2 is FQNNGV. This CDR3 is CASSLAATGANVLTF. The CDR3 DNA follows: TGTGCCAGCAGCTTAGCTGCTACCGGGGCCAACGTCCTGACTTTC.

The genes are TRBV9 and TRBJ2-5, with D perhaps matching TRBD2 (7 bases). CDR1 SGDLS and CDR2 YYNGEE come from the germline V gene. Trimming shortened V by 4 bases and J by 2 bases, and 21 bases separated the two germline ends. CDR3 size: 17 residues. CDR3 in amino acids: CASSSGRGAVWQETQYF. The DNA of the CDR3 is TGTGCCAGCAGCTCGGGGAGGGGGGCAGTGTGGCAAGAGACCCAGTACTTC.

The gene calls are TRBV5-6 and TRBJ1-2; no clear D. CDR1 and CDR2 from the germline V gene are SGHDT and YYEEEE. The CDR3 runs 15 residues. Trimming removed 1 base from V and 4 bases from J, with 14 bases in between. The CDR3 here is CASSLSSSGGYGYTF. Here the CDR3 DNA reads TGTGCCAGCAGCTTGAGCAGCTCAGGAGGCTATGGCTACACCTTC.

V is TRBV28 and J is TRBJ1-1; 10 nucleotides line up with TRBD1. The germline CDR1 and CDR2 sequences are MDHEN and SYDVKM. The CDR3 runs 16 residues. V shed 6 bases, J shed 0 bases, and the junction held 7 bases outside the gene matches. CDR3 residues: CASRPWTGGLNTEAFF. CDR3 DNA sequence: TGTGCCAGCAGGCCCTGGACAGGGGGACTGAACACTGAAGCTTTCTTT. Full variable domain (remainder filled in from reference TRBV28 and TRBJ1-1): DVKVTQSSRYLVKRTGEKVFLECVQDMDHENMFWYRQDPGLGLRLIYFSYDVKMKEKGDIPEGYSVSREKKERFSLILESASTNQTSMYLCASRPWTGGLNTEAFFGQGTRLTVV.

This clone was detected many times. The gene calls are TRBV11-2 and TRBJ1-4; 9 bases map to TRBD1. Germline CDR1 and CDR2: SGHAT and FQNNGV. CDR3 size: 15 residues. The V segment lost 6 bases and the J segment 8 bases; nucleotides outside the gene matches: 10. The CDR3 nucleotides are TGTGCCAGCAGATCGGACAGGGGAAGGAGGGAAAAACTGTTTTTT. Translated, it gives CASRSDRGRREKLFF.

The sample holds one count of this clone. The chain employs TRBV27 and TRBJ1-1; the D gene is possibly TRBD1 (5 bases). Germline assignment: CDR1 MNHEY and CDR2 SMNVEV (reference sequence). V lost 7 bases and J lost 3, with 9 bases in between. This CDR3 is 12 amino acids long. The DNA of the CDR3 is TGTGCCAGCATCAACAGGTACACTGAAGCTTTCTTT. The encoded protein is CASINRYTEAFF.

The count of this clone is one. The chain carries TRBV5-1 and TRBJ1-1; 7 nucleotides agree with TRBD1. The CDR3 length is 13 residues. J lost 9 bases, V lost 4 bases, and 9 bases had no gene match. The germline gives CDR1 SGHRS, CDR2 YFSETQ. CDR3 sequence (DNA): TGCGCCAGCAGCCCCCGGGACAGAGATAAAGCTTTCTTT. Translating gives CASSPRDRDKAFF.

The V and J genes are TRBV2 and TRBJ2-3; 8 nucleotides line up with TRBD2. Trimming cost V 5 bases and J 2 bases; bases outside gene matches: 9. The CDR3 has 16 residues. The germline CDR1 and CDR2 sequences are SNHLY and FYNNEI. The CDR3: CASSPSFGGDTDTQYF. The CDR3 DNA sequence: TGTGCCAGCAGTCCTTCTTTCGGGGGGGACACAGATACGCAGTATTTT.

The chain employs TRBV11-2 and TRBJ2-5, with D perhaps TRBD2 (5 bases). From germline, CDR1 is SGHAT and CDR2 FQNNGV. This CDR3 region has 15 residues. V shed 1 base and J shed 9 bases, with 18 bases lying between them. The DNA of the CDR3 is TGTGCCAGCAGCTTAGTCGAGGTCCCTGCCGGGGCCCAGTACTTC. Translated: CASSLVEVPAGAQYF.

This sequence joins TRBV3-1 (or the pseudogene TRBV3-2) and TRBJ1-2; 10 bases align to TRBD1. J lost 7 bases, V lost 4 bases, and 12 bases had no gene match. CDR3 length equals 16 residues. Germline values: CDR1 LGHDT, CDR2 YNNKEL (reference sequence). In nucleotides, the CDR3 is TGTGCCAGCAGCCCTTTATCGGACAGGGGGGAAAGTGGCTACACCTTC. Protein product: CASSPLSDRGESGYTF.

This clone has just a few counts. The chain is built from TRBV5-1 and TRBJ1-6, with D possibly TRBD1 on 5 matching bases. This CDR3 has 14 amino acids. Per germline, CDR1 SGHRS and CDR2 YFSETQ. With 1 base removed from V and 7 bases from J, the gap between germline ends came to 9 bases. The CDR3 loop is CASSLSQGNSPLHF. The CDR3 nucleotides read TGCGCCAGCAGCTTGTCCCAGGGAAATTCACCCCTCCACTTT.

This clone was detected only a few times. V gene TRBV6-5 combines with J gene TRBJ1-2, with a weak D call TRBD1 (5 bases). The ends were cut back, 5 bases at V and 8 bases at J, with 18 bases in the middle. This CDR3 is 14 amino acids long. CDR1 is MNHEY, CDR2 SVGAGI, per germline. The CDR3 here is CASSPLFGGVGYTF. The CDR3 DNA follows: TGTGCCAGCAGTCCCTTGTTCGGGGGAGTAGGCTACACCTTC.

V and J are TRBV3-1 (or the pseudogene TRBV3-2) and TRBJ2-3; a possible D gene is TRBD2 (6 bases). This CDR3 has 13 residues. V was cut by 0 bases and J by 9 bases, with 10 bases left in between. The germline CDR1 and CDR2 sequences are LGHDT and YNNKEL (reference sequence). The CDR3 loop reads CASSQDPGVTQYF. The CDR3 coding sequence is TGTGCCAGCAGCCAAGATCCGGGGGTAACGCAGTATTTT.

The chain has TRBV29-1 and TRBJ1-2; 10 positions match TRBD1. The CDR3 length is 15 residues. Germline V lookup: CDR1 SQVTM, CDR2 ANQGSEA. The V segment lost 3 bases and the J segment 6 bases; nucleotides outside the gene matches: 10. CDR3 loop: CSVDLTGTGADGYTF. The CDR3 coding sequence is TGCAGCGTTGATTTAACCGGGACAGGGGCCGATGGCTACACCTTC.

The V gene is TRBV7-2, the J gene TRBJ2-4, with D unresolved. This CDR3 contains 14 residues. The V end was cut by 5 bases, the J end by 0 bases, with 8 bases between. CDR1 and CDR2 (germline): SGHTA, FQGNSA. CDR3 nucleotides: TGTGCCAGCAGCCCGCCACTAGCCAAAAACATTCAGTACTTC. Amino acid sequence: CASSPPLAKNIQYF.

The chain is built from TRBV30 and TRBJ2-6, with D possibly being TRBD1 (6 bases). Germline loops: CDR1 GTSNPN, CDR2 SVGIG (reference sequence). With 3 bases removed from V and 3 bases from J, the gap between germline ends came to 18 bases. This CDR3 comprises 17 residues. The CDR3 coding sequence is TGTGCCTGGAGGCCCCTGTCAGGGGTCGGTGGGGCCAACGTCCTGACTTTC. Translation: CAWRPLSGVGGANVLTF.

This sequence joins TRBV7-2 and TRBJ2-7; 8 positions agree with TRBD1. Germline CDR1 is SGHTA and CDR2 is FQGNSA. The CDR3 runs to 13 residues. J gave up 6 bases and V 2 bases, and 3 bases lay outside the gene matches. The CDR3 DNA reads TGTGCCAGCAGCTTATTAGGACAGGGCGAGCAGTACTTC. Protein: CASSLLGQGEQYF. Combining the CDR3 with reference TRBV7-2 and TRBJ2-7 gives the whole variable domain GAGVSQSPSNKVTEKGKDVELRCDPISGHTALYWYRQSLGQGLEFLIYFQGNSAPDKSGLPSDRFSAERTGGSVSTLTIQRTQQEDSAVYLCASSLLGQGEQYFGPGTRLTVT.

The V gene is TRBV7-2, the J gene TRBJ1-2; TRBD1 agrees at 8 bases. The CDR3 covers 19 residues. V dropped 0 bases and J dropped 4; count of bases not matched to a gene: 16. Germline V gives CDR1 SGHTA, CDR2 FQGNSA. In DNA form, the CDR3 reads TGTGCCAGCAGCTTAGCGCCGGTCGTTTTGACAGGGGTTGTCTATGGCTACACCTTC. This gives the protein CASSLAPVVLTGVVYGYTF.